These T cell receptor beta chains were read from a single sample in a study of T cell repertoires in cytomegalovirus infection. For these receptors, no antigen is known. TCRdb passed the reads through MiXCR, listing each CDR3 protein once. The repertoire holds hundreds of thousands of distinct CDR3 sequences, with around a third as singletons. The sample was cultured CD8+ T cells from PBMCs, taken from culture after CMV antigen stimulation. These receptors originate from a human donor in good health (CMV status not recorded). Some clones in this sample may be carry-over from other donors' samples. Both conserved end residues are part of each CDR3.

V	J	CDR3
TRBV12-5	TRBJ2-5	CASGSGRVLETQYF
TRBV6-1	TRBJ1-5	CASSPQNSNQPQHF
TRBV4-2	TRBJ1-1	CASSQHTGVRNTEAFF
TRBV6-2/TRBV6-3	TRBJ1-6	CASSYGTSFEGSPLHF
TRBV27	TRBJ2-5	CASSPTQGPETQYF
TRBV6-1	TRBJ1-2	CASSELVFNANYGYTF
TRBV4-2	TRBJ2-3	CASSQGTGGSEDTQYF
TRBV7-3	TRBJ1-1	CASSPDGTTEAFF
TRBV10-3	TRBJ1-6	CAISESWGQGKSPLHF
TRBV23-1	TRBJ1-5	CASSRGGQGNQPQHF
TRBV6-6	TRBJ2-5	CASSPWTRAGIETQYF
TRBV12-3/TRBV12-4	TRBJ2-2	CASSSSVFALPGELFF
TRBV20-1	TRBJ1-2	CSARDRDTDGYTF
TRBV12-3/TRBV12-4	TRBJ1-5	CASSVQDYSNQPQHF
TRBV9	TRBJ2-1	CASSPEFF
TRBV28	TRBJ1-4	CASSPNRGVFDEKLFF
TRBV14	TRBJ2-7	CASSQPLAGSYEQYF
TRBV7-6	TRBJ2-2	CASSPYRGGSGGTGELFF
TRBV6-1	TRBJ1-5	CATSDRGVRQPQHF
TRBV12-3/TRBV12-4	TRBJ2-3	CASSPGGPSPTDTQYF
TRBV19	TRBJ1-5	CASSFGYNQPQHF
TRBV7-9	TRBJ1-1	CASSLVGGTSSLLNTEAFF
TRBV19	TRBJ2-1	CASSISGYNEQFF
TRBV4-1	TRBJ1-4	CASSQEWTGSEKLFF
TRBV6-2/TRBV6-3	TRBJ1-6	CASSYSGTYNSPLHF
TRBV7-2	TRBJ2-1	CASSLERVDEQFF
TRBV6-1	TRBJ2-7	CASSDGTVSSYEQYF